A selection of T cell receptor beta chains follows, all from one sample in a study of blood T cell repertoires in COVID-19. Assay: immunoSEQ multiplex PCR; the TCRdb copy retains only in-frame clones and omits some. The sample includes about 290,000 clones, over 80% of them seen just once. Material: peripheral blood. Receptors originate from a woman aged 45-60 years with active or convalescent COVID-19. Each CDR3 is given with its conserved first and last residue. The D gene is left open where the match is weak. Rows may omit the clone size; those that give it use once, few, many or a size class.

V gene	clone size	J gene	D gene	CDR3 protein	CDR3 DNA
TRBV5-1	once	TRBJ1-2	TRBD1	CASSPPGQGAVGYTF	TGCGCCAGCAGCCCACCGGGACAGGGTGCGGTGGGCTACACCTTC
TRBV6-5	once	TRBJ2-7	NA	CASSYGLTYEQYF	TGTGCCAGCAGTTACGGCTTGACCTACGAGCAGTACTTC
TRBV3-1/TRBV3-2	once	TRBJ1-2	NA	CASSQVTRANYGYTF	TGTGCCAGCAGCCAAGTTACCAGGGCTAACTATGGCTACACCTTC
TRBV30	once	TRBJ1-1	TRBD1	CAWSTDRGSLAFF	TGTGCCTGGAGCACGGACAGGGGATCTTTAGCTTTCTTT
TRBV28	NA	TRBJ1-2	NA	CASSLYSRGYTF	TGTGCCAGCAGTTTATATTCGCGTGGCTACACCTTC
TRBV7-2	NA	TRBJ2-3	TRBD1	CASRKSGTGGSDTQYF	TGTGCCAGCAGAAAATCCGGGACAGGAGGGTCAGATACGCAGTATTTT
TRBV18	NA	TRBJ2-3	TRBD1	CASSPTGYTDTQYF	TGTGCCAGCTCACCGACAGGGTACACAGATACGCAGTATTTT
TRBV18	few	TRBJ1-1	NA	CASSRDMNTEAFF	TGTGCCAGCTCACGCGATATGAACACTGAAGCTTTCTTT
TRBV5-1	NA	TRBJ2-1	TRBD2	CASSFPLAGANEQFF	TGCGCCAGCAGCTTTCCACTAGCGGGAGCCAATGAGCAGTTCTTC
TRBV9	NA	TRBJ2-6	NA	CASSAGTNSGSGANVLTF	TGTGCCAGCAGCGCCGGTACCAACAGTGGCTCTGGGGCCAACGTCCTGACTTTC
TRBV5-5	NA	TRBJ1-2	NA	CASSLDLAGLNYGYTF	TGTGCCAGCAGCTTGGATCTCGCAGGGCTGAACTATGGCTACACCTTC
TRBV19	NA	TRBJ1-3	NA	CATVGGAAGNTIYF	TGTGCCACGGTCGGAGGGGCAGCCGGAAACACCATATATTTT
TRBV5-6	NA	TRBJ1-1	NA	CASSLVRQGGVRTFF	TGTGCCAGCAGCTTGGTTCGGCAGGGCGGAGTCCGAACTTTCTTT
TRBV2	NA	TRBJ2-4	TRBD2	CASSPWTREAKNIQYF	TGTGCCAGCAGCCCCTGGACGCGGGAGGCGAAAAACATTCAGTACTTC
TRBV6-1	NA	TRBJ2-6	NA	CASSVGGALTSGANVLTF	TGTGCCAGCAGTGTTGGGGGGGCTTTAACCTCTGGGGCCAACGTCCTGACTTTC
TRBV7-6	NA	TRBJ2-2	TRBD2	CASSLSSASGYYGELFF	TGTGCCAGCAGCTTGAGCTCGGCTAGCGGGTACTACGGGGAGCTGTTTTTT
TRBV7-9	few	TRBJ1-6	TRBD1	CASSGPGTVNSPLHF	TGTGCCAGCAGCGGCCCCGGGACAGTAAATTCACCCCTCCACTTT
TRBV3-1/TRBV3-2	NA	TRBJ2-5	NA	CASSREETQYF	TGTGCCAGCAGCCGCGAAGAGACCCAGTACTTC
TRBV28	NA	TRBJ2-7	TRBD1	CASSPSFGTGTYEQYF	TGTGCCAGCAGCCCCTCTTTCGGGACAGGCACCTACGAGCAGTACTTC
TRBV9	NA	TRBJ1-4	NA	CASSADGGTTNEKLFF	TGTGCCAGCAGCGCGGACGGGGGGACTACTAATGAAAAACTGTTTTTT
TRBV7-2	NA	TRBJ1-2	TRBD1	CARSPAGGYGYTF	TGTGCCAGATCCCCGGCAGGGGGCTATGGCTACACCTTC
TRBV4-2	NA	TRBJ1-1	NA	CASSQDPRHQNTEAFF	TGTGCCAGCAGCCAAGATCCGAGACACCAGAACACTGAAGCTTTCTTT
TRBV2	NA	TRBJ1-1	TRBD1	CASKGQGNTEAFF	TGTGCCAGCAAGGGACAGGGGAACACTGAAGCTTTCTTT